Listed here is a single TCR beta chain. Its antigen remains undetermined. Base qualities were left out, and no much larger clone turns up one base away. These data come from a study of blood T cell repertoires in COVID-19 (dated by TCRdb to 2020 to 2021). Broadly, across the study: Samples from collaborators originated in the United States, Italy and Spain and spanned both the acute and convalescent phases of COVID-19. The repertoires were released in a freely available public database intended as a resource for research on the immune response to SARS-CoV-2. Where available, HLA class I and class II types were taken from metadata supplied by the sample provider and were not determined by assay-based typing. The prospective study material was composed of cDNA or gDNA derived from T cells, B-cell-depleted T cells, or PBMCs. A de-identified subject ID, COVID-19 status, age in years and sex were almost always included in the sample metadata. Deeply sampled blood TCRbeta repertoires from subjects exposed to, actively infected with, or recovered from COVID-19 were included in the dataset. The samples were drawn from two sources: the first 160 participants of the ongoing ImmuneRACE study, and fewer than 1,500 subjects contributed by 6 global collaborators. Study-level results and caveats: The quantity of clinical and demographic metadata differed by source and by participant and was supplied without curation.

TCRbeta CDR3 regions were amplified from genomic DNA by means of the immunoSEQ Assay, a bias-controlled multiplex PCR. From the authors' description of their analysis: Within the assay, amplification of reference gene primers was used to estimate how many nucleated cells each sample contained. Sequence reads were collapsed and filtered to measure the absolute abundance of every unique TCRbeta CDR3 rearrangement. For each sample, productive Simpson clonality was calculated as the square root of Simpson's diversity index over productive rearrangements. TCRdb provides this immuneACCESS table in a form limited to in-frame rearrangements. Some clones are lacking; in checked studies, under half of them reflect an unresolved V gene, and why the rest are absent is not known. The DNA gave D and trimming, while V, J and clone size come from that table. The sample has 260,000 or so clones on record, around 88% of them singletons. The top ten hold 0.95% to 1.5% of the sample.

Participants in the prospective study were enrolled through a virtual design, were aged about 18 to 90 years, and lived in approximately 25 United States geographic areas. In the prospective study, participants were assigned to cohorts based on the clinical history participants reported in a screening survey and a study questionnaire. Each participant in the prospective study had whole blood, serum and a nasopharyngeal or oropharyngeal swab collected by mobile phlebotomists. Prospective study participants could optionally give additional blood draws and questionnaires over an approximately two-month period. Blood samples from the prospective study were shipped frozen or at room temperature prior to DNA extraction. The germline V gene encodes CDR1 ENHRY and CDR2 SYGVKD. From the cysteine up to the phenylalanine, the CDR3 has a length of 16 residues. The sequence is cut down to CDR3 DNA, 48 bases in frame from base 1. Ends trimmed: V by 4 bases, J by 7 bases; bases unmatched to a gene: 9.

This receptor chain uses TRBV10-3 and TRBJ2-1, with 11 central nucleotides matching TRBD1. Sequencing was carried out using PBMCs or T cells enriched from blood (not recorded which). This receptor was identified in a woman aged 40-49 years with acute COVID-19. The sequenced DNA: TGTGCCATCAGTGCCTCCGGGACAGGGGGGGAGAATGAGCAGTTCTTC. It codes for CAISASGTGGENEQFF.